This T cell receptor (beta chain) was identified during a study of sequential checkpoint blockade in melanoma. Study at large: Patients were randomized 1:1 to nivolumab-then-ipilimumab or ipilimumab-then-nivolumab first-line. Each arm's sequence ended with maintenance nivolumab.

J gave up 5 bases and V 5 bases, and 12 bases lay outside the gene matches. Germline lookup yields CDR1 MNHEY and CDR2 SMNVEV (reference sequence). CDR3 length: 16 residues. The protocol was immunoSEQ multiplex PCR, while the TCRdb copy is restricted to in-frame clones and leaves out a portion. The repertoire includes approximately 12,000 clones, 60% to 80% of them detected once, and about 58% sits in the top ten. Treatment: randomized to nivolumab then ipilimumab (arm A) or the reverse (arm B). DNA-damaging chemotherapy had not been given to any patient beforehand. Live CD3+CD8+ CD19− CD56− cells were sorted from PBMCs.

The input for sequencing was CD8+ T cells sorted from blood (inferred from file names), taken from a patient given nivolumab and ipilimumab in sequence. The chain couples TRBV27 to TRBJ1-2; the match to TRBD1 covers 9 bases. The source of this sequence is a human donor with melanoma. The chain's CDR3 is CASSPGTGLDFYGYTF. The CDR3 region has the DNA TGTGCCAGCAGTCCCGGGACAGGGCTAGACTTTTATGGCTACACCTTC.